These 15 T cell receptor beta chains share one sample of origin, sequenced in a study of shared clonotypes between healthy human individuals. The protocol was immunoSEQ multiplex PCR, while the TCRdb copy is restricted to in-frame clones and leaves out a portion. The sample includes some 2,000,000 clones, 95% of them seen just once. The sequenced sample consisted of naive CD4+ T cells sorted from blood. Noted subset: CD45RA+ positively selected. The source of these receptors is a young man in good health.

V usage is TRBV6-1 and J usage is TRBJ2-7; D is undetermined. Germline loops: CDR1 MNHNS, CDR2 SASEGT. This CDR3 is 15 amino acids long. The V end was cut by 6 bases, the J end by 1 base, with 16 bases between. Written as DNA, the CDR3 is TGTGCCAGCAGGGAAAGCGCCCTATTTTCCTACGAGCAGTACTTC. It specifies CASRESALFSYEQYF.

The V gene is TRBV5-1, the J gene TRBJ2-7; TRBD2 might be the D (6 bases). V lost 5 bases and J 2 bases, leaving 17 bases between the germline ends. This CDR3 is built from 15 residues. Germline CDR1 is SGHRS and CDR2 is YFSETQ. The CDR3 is CASRVGGAEPYEQYF. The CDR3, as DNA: TGCGCCAGCAGAGTTGGAGGGGCAGAACCCTACGAGCAGTACTTC.

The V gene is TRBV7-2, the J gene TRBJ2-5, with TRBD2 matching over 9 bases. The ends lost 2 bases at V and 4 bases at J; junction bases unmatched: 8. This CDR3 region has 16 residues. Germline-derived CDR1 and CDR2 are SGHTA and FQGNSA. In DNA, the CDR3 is TGTGCCAGCAGCTTATCCCAGCGGGGGGCTGGAGAGACCCAGTACTTC. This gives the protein CASSLSQRGAGETQYF.

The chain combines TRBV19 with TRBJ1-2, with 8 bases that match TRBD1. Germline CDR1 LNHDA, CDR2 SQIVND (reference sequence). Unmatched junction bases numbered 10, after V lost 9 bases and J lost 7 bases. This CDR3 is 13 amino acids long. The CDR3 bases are TGTGCCAGCCTCGACAGGGGACGGGGTGGCTACACCTTC. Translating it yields CASLDRGRGGYTF.

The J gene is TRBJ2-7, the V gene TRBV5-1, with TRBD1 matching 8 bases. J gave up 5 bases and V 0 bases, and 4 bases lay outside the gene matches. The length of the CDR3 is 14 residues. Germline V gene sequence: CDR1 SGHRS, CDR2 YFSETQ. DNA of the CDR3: TGCGCCAGCAGCTTGGAGGGACAGGCCCACGAGCAGTACTTC. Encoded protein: CASSLEGQAHEQYF.

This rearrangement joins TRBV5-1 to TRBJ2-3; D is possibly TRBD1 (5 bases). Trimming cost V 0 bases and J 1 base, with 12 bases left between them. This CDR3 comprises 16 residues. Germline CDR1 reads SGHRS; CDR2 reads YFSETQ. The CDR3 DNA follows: TGCGCCAGCAGCTTGGGGATCTTACAGGGCACAGATACGCAGTATTTT. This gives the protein CASSLGILQGTDTQYF. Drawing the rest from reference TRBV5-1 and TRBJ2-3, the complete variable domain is KAGVTQTPRYLIKTRGQQVTLSCSPISGHRSVSWYQQTPGQGLQFLFEYFSETQRNKGNFPGRFSGRQFSNSRSEMNVSTLELGDSALYLCASSLGILQGTDTQYFGPGTRLTVL.

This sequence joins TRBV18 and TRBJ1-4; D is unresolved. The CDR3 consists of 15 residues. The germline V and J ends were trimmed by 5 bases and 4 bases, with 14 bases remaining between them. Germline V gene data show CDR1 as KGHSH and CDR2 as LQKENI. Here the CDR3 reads CASSEKDGSNEKLFF. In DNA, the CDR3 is TGTGCCAGCTCAGAGAAGGACGGCAGTAATGAAAAACTGTTTTTT.

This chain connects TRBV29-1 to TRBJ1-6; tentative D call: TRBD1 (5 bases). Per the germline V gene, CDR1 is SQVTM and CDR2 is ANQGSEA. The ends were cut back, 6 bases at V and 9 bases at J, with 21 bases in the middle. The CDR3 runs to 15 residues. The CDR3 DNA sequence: TGCAGCGTCAGCAAGCAATCAGGGACGGGTTCACCCCTCCACTTT. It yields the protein CSVSKQSGTGSPLHF.

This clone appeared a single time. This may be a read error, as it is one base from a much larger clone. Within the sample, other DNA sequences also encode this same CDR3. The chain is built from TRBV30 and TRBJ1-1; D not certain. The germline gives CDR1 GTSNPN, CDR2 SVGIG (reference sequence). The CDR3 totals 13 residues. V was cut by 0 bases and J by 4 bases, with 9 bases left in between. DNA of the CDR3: TGTGCCTGGAGTGTACAAGGGTCCACTGAAGCTTTCTTT. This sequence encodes CAWSVQGSTEAFF.

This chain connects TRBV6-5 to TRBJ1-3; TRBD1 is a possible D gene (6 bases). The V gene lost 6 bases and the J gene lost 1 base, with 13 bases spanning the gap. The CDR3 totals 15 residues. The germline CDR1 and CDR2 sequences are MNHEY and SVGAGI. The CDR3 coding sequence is TGTGCCAGCAGGCCGGATGACAGGTCTGGAAACACCATATATTTT. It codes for CASRPDDRSGNTIYF.

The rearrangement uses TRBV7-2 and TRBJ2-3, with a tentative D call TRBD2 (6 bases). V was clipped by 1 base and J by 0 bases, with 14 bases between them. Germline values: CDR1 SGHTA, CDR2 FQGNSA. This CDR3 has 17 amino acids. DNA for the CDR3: TGTGCCAGCAGCTTAGGTCTTACTAGCCATAGCACAGATACGCAGTATTTT. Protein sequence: CASSLGLTSHSTDTQYF.

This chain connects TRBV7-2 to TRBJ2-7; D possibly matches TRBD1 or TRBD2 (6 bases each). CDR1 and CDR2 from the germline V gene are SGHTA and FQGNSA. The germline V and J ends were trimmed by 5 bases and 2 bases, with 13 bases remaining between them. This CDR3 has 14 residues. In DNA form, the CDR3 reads TGTGCCAGCAGCCACGGGGGCCCAACCTACGAGCAGTACTTC. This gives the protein CASSHGGPTYEQYF.

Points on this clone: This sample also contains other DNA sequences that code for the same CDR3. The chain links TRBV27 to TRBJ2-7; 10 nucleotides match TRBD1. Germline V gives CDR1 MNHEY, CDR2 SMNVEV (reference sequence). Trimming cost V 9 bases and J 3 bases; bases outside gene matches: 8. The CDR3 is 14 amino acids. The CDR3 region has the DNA TGTGCCAGTTCCCGGACAGGGGGATTCTACGAGCAGTACTTC. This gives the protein CASSRTGGFYEQYF.

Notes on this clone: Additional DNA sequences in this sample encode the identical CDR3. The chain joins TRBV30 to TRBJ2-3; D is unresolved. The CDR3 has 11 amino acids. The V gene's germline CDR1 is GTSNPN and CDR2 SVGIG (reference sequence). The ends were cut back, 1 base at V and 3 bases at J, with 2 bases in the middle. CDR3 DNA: TGTGCCTGGAGTGCGACAGATACGCAGTATTTT. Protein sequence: CAWSATDTQYF. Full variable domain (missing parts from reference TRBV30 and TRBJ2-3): SQTIHQWPATLVQPVGSPLSLECTVEGTSNPNLYWYRQAAGRGLQLLFYSVGIGQISSEVPQNLSASRPQDRQFILSSKKLLLSDSGFYLCAWSATDTQYFGPGTRLTVL.

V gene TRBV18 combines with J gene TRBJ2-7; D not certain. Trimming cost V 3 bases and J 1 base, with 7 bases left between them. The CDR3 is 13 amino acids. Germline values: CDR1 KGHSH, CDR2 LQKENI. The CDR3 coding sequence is TGTGCCAGCTCACCCTACCCGTCCTACGAGCAGTACTTC. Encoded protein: CASSPYPSYEQYF.